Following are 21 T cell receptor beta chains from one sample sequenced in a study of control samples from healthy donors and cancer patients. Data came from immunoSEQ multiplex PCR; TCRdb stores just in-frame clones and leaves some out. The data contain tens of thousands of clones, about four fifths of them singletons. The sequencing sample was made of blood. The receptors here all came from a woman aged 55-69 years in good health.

The chain's CDR3 is CASSLAVVNEQFF. The DNA for the CDR3 is TGTGCCAGCAGCTTAGCTGTAGTTAATGAGCAGTTCTTC. J is TRBJ2-1 and V is TRBV11-2; no firm D call. The germline V gene has CDR1 SGHAT and CDR2 FQNNGV. CDR3 size: 13 residues. V lost 1 base to trimming and J lost 7 bases, with 8 bases between them.

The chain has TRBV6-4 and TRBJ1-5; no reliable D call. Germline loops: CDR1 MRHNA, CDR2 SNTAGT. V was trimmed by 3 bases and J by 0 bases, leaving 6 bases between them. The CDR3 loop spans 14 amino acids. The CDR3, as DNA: TGTGCCAGCAGTGAAGGTGGTAGCAATCAGCCCCAGCATTTT. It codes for CASSEGGSNQPQHF.

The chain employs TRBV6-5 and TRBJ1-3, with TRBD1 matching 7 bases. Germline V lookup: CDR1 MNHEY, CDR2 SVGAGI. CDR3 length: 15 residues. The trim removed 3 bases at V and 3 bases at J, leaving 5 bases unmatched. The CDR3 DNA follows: TGTGCCAGCAGTTATGAGGGGGCGCATGGAAACACCATATATTTT. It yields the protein CASSYEGAHGNTIYF.

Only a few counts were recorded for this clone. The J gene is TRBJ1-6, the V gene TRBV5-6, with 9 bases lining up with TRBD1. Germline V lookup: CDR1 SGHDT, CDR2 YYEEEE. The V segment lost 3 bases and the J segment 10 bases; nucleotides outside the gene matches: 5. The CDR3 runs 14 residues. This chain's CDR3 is CASSYRTGVSPLHF. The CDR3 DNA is TGTGCCAGCAGCTATCGGACAGGGGTGTCACCCCTCCACTTT.

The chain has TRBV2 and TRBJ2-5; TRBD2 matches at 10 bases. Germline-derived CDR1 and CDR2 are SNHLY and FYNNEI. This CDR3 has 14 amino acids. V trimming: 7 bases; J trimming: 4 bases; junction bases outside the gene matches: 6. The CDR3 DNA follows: TGTGCCAGCAAATCTAGCGGGAGTGGAGAGACCCAGTACTTC. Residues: CASKSSGSGETQYF.

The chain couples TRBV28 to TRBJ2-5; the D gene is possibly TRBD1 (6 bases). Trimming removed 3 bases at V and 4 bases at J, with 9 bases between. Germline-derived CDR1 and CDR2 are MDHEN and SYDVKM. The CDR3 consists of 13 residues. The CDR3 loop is CASSFTGRETQYF. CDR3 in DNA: TGTGCCAGCAGTTTTACAGGGAGAGAGACCCAGTACTTC.

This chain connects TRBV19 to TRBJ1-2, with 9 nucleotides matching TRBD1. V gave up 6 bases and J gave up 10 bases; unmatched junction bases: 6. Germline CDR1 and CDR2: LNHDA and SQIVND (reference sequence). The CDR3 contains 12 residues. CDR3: CASSRTGDDYTF. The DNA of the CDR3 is TGTGCCAGTAGCAGGACAGGGGACGACTACACCTTC.

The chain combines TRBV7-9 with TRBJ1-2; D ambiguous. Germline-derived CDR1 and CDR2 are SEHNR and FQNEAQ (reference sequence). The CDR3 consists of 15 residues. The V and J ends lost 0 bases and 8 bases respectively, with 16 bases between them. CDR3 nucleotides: TGTGCCAGCAGCTTAGCTCGGGTGGGCGTAGGAGGCTACACCTTC. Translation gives CASSLARVGVGGYTF.

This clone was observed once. CDR3 amino acids: CASPSPLEAGELFF. The CDR3 coding sequence is TGTGCCAGCCCCTCCCCCCTGGAGGCCGGGGAGCTGTTTTTT. The chain recombines TRBV7-8 with TRBJ2-2; maybe TRBD2 (5 bases). This CDR3 contains 14 residues. The V and J ends lost 8 bases and 6 bases respectively, with 16 bases between them. Germline V CDR1 and CDR2: SGHVS, FQNEAQ.

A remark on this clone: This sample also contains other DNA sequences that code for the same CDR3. The CDR3 protein is CASSLGGAGTEAFF. The CDR3 DNA follows: TGTGCCAGCAGCTTAGGGGGCGCTGGGACTGAAGCTTTCTTT. The chain couples TRBV7-2 to TRBJ1-1; D is possibly TRBD1 (5 bases). Germline loops: CDR1 SGHTA, CDR2 FQGNSA. Trimming removed 1 base from V and 5 bases from J, with 11 bases in between. The CDR3 runs to 14 residues.

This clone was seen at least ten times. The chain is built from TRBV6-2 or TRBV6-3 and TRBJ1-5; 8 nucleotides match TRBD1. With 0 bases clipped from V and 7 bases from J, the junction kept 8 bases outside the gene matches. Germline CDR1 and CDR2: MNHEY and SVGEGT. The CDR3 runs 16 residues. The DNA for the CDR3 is TGTGCCAGCAGTTACTCAGGACAGGGAGAGTGGCAGCCCCAGCATTTT. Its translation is CASSYSGQGEWQPQHF.

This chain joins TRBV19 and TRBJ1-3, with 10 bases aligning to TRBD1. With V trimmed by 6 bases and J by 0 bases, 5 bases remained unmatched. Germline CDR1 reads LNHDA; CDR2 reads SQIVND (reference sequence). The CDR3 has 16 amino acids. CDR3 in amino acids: CASRPGQGFSGNTIYF. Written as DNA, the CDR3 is TGTGCCAGTAGACCGGGACAGGGGTTCTCTGGAAACACCATATATTTT.

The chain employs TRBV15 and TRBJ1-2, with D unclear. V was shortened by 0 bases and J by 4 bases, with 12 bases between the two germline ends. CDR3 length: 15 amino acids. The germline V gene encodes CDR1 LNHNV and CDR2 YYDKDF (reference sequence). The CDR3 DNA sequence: TGTGCCACCAGCAGAGATCTTGGGGTGGGCTATGGCTACACCTTC. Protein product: CATSRDLGVGYGYTF. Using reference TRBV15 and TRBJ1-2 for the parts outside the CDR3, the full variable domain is DAMVIQNPRYQVTQFGKPVTLSCSQTLNHNVMYWYQQKSSQAPKLLFHYYDKDFNNEADTPDNFQSRRPNTSFCFLDIRSPGLGDTAMYLCATSRDLGVGYGYTFGSGTRLTVV.

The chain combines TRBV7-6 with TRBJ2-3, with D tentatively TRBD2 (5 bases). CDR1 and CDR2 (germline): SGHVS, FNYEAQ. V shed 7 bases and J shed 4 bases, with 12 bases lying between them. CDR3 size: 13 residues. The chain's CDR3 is CASTSPEADTQYF. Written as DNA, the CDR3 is TGTGCCAGCACCAGCCCGGAGGCAGATACGCAGTATTTT.

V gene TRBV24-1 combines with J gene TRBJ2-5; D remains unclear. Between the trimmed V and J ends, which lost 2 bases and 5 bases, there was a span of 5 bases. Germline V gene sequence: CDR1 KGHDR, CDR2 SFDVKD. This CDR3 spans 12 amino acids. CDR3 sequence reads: CATSDYWETQYF. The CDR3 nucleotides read TGTGCCACCAGTGATTATTGGGAGACCCAGTACTTC.

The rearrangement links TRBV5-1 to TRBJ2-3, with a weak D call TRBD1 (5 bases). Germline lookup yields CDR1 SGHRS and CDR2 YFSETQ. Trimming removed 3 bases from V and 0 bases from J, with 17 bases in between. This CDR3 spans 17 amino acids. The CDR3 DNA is TGCGCCAGCAGCTCTAGGGGCCCCGGCGTAAGCACAGATACGCAGTATTTT. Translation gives CASSSRGPGVSTDTQYF.

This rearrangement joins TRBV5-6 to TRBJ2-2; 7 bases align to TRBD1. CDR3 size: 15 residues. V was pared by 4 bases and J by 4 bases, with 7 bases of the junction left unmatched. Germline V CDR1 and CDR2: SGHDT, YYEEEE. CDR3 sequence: CASSSRTGITGELFF. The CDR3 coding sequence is TGTGCCAGCAGCAGTAGGACAGGCATCACCGGGGAGCTGTTTTTT.

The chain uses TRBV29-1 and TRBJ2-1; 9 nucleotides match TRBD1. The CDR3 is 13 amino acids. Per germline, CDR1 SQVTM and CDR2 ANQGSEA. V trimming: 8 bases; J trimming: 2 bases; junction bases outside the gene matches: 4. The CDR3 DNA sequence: TGCAGCACCGGGACAGGGACCTACAATGAGCAGTTCTTC. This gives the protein CSTGTGTYNEQFF.

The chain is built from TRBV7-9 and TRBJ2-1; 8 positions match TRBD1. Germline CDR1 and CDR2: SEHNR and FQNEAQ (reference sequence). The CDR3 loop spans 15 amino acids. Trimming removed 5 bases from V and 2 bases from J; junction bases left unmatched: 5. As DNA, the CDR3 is TGTGCCAGCAGCCCCGGACAGGGACCCTACAATGAGCAGTTCTTC. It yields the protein CASSPGQGPYNEQFF.

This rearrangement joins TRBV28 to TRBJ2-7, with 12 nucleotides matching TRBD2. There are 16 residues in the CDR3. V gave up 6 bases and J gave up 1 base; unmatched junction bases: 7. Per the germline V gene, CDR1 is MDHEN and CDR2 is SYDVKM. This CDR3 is CASSGLAGMGSYEQYF. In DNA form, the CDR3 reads TGTGCCAGCAGCGGACTAGCGGGAATGGGGTCCTACGAGCAGTACTTC. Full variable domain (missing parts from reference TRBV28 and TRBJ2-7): DVKVTQSSRYLVKRTGEKVFLECVQDMDHENMFWYRQDPGLGLRLIYFSYDVKMKEKGDIPEGYSVSREKKERFSLILESASTNQTSMYLCASSGLAGMGSYEQYFGPGTRLTVT.

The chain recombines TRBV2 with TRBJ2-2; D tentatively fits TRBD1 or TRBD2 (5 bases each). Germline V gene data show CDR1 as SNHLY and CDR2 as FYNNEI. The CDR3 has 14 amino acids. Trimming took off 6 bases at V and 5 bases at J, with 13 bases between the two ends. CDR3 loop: CASRKGDLTGELFF. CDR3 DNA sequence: TGTGCCAGCAGGAAAGGGGACCTTACCGGGGAGCTGTTTTTT. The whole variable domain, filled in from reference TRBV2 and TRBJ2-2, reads EPEVTQTPSHQVTQMGQEVILRCVPISNHLYFYWYRQILGQKVEFLVSFYNNEISEKSEIFDDQFSVERPDGSNFTLKIRSTKLEDSAMYFCASRKGDLTGELFFGEGSRLTVL.